The entry that follows covers one T cell receptor beta chain sequence. The V end was cut by 3 bases, the J end by 3 bases, with 14 bases between. The germline CDR1 and CDR2 sequences are MDHEN and SYDVKM. CDR3 size: 15 residues. In the authors' workflow: Amplification of reference gene primers provided the estimated nucleated cell counts. TCRdb's copy holds only in-frame clones and misses some; the assay was immunoSEQ multiplex PCR. V and J calls and clone size follow that table, whereas D and trimming were derived from the DNA. The sample contains around 320,000 clones, 90% of which appear only once. These data come from a study of blood T cell repertoires in COVID-19. About the research overall: Sources were T cells, B-cell-depleted T cells, or PBMCs; the material itself was cDNA or gDNA.

Sample: PBMCs or T cells enriched from blood (not recorded which). The receptor comes from a woman in her late teens or twenties with acute COVID-19. This rearrangement joins TRBV28 to TRBJ1-2, with D possibly TRBD1 on 5 matching bases. CDR3 in DNA: TGTGCCAGCAGTTTGGGGCGGCGGGGGGACTATGGCTACACCTTC. It translates to CASSLGRRGDYGYTF.